The 10 T cell receptor beta chains listed next were all sequenced from one sample in a study of blood T cell repertoires in COVID-19. Only in-frame clones appear in the TCRdb table, and some are missing; sequencing was by immunoSEQ multiplex PCR. The sample comprises about 160,000 clones, 70% to 85% of which are singletons, and 22% rests with the top ten. Sequenced input: peripheral blood. These receptors were collected from a woman older than 75 with acute or convalescent COVID-19.

The V and J genes are TRBV7-2 and TRBJ2-5, with D unclear. Germline V gene sequence: CDR1 SGHTA, CDR2 FQGNSA. This CDR3 is built from 14 residues. V lost 5 bases and J lost 5, with 15 bases in between. CDR3 in amino acids: CASSTRRLSETQYF. The CDR3 DNA is TGTGCCAGCAGCACCCGCAGGCTCTCGGAGACCCAGTACTTC. The full variable domain, with the rest looked up from reference TRBV7-2 and TRBJ2-5, is GAGVSQSPSNKVTEKGKDVELRCDPISGHTALYWYRQSLGQGLEFLIYFQGNSAPDKSGLPSDRFSAERTGGSVSTLTIQRTQQEDSAVYLCASSTRRLSETQYFGPGTRLLVL.

A few counts support this clone. V and J are TRBV7-6 and TRBJ2-1, with D possibly being TRBD2 (5 bases). The germline V gene has CDR1 SGHVS and CDR2 FNYEAQ. The length of the CDR3 is 13 residues. V was clipped by 4 bases and J by 8 bases, with 12 bases between them. The CDR3 region is CASSSRPGDEQFF. CDR3 sequence (DNA): TGTGCCAGCAGCTCCCGCCCCGGGGATGAGCAGTTCTTC.

The rearrangement uses TRBV9 and TRBJ2-6, with D tentatively TRBD1 (5 bases). Germline V gene lookup returns CDR1 SGDLS and CDR2 YYNGEE. V shed 7 bases and J shed 0 bases, with 17 bases lying between them. This CDR3 spans 17 amino acids. The CDR3 DNA is TGTGCCAGCTCCCAGGGTCCCATAAACTCTGGGGCCAACGTCCTGACTTTC. As protein: CASSQGPINSGANVLTF.

The rearrangement uses TRBV12-5 and TRBJ2-5, with 7 bases identical to TRBD1. Trimming cost V 6 bases and J 5 bases; bases outside gene matches: 9. Germline CDR1 LGHNT, CDR2 FRNRAP. The CDR3 runs 14 residues. The DNA of the CDR3 is TGTGCTAGTGGCCTCCCCGACAGGGTTGAGACCCAGTACTTC. This codes for CASGLPDRVETQYF.

The rearrangement uses TRBV5-4 and TRBJ2-7, with TRBD1 as a possible D gene (5 bases). The CDR3 length is 14 residues. Germline V CDR1 and CDR2: SGHNT, YYREEE (reference sequence). V was shortened by 4 bases and J by 2 bases, with 13 bases between the two germline ends. The CDR3 coding sequence is TGTGCCAGCAGCCCACCCGACAGTCCCTACGAGCAGTACTTC. Translation: CASSPPDSPYEQYF.

V is TRBV29-1 and J is TRBJ1-2; 7 bases map to TRBD1. Germline V CDR1 and CDR2: SQVTM, ANQGSEA. With 6 bases clipped from V and 2 bases from J, the junction kept 6 bases outside the gene matches. The length of the CDR3 is 13 residues. The CDR3 loop reads CSVDTGENYGYTF. Written as DNA, the CDR3 is TGCAGCGTGGATACAGGGGAGAACTATGGCTACACCTTC.

This clone was seen only a few times. The chain employs TRBV12-1 and TRBJ2-1; the D call of TRBD2 is as the table states it, not checked on the DNA. TRBV12-1 is a pseudogene. This CDR3 region has 16 residues. The CDR3 loop is CASSFWTSGKTYEQFF. The DNA for the CDR3 is TGTGCCAGCAGCTTTTGGACTAGCGGGAAGACGTATGAGCAGTTCTTC.

The V gene is TRBV18, the J gene TRBJ2-3, with 10 bases aligning to TRBD1. Germline-derived CDR1 and CDR2 are KGHSH and LQKENI. Trimming removed 0 bases from V and 3 bases from J; junction bases left unmatched: 15. This CDR3 has 20 amino acids. Here the CDR3 reads CASSPPNSRNGQGGTDTQYF. The CDR3 bases are TGTGCCAGCTCACCACCGAATTCCCGCAATGGACAGGGGGGAACAGATACGCAGTATTTT.

DNA for the CDR3: TGTGCCAGCAGCCTTACGGGGGGGGCTTTCTTT. Its protein product is CASSLTGGAFF. This chain links TRBV11-2 with TRBJ1-1; D possibly corresponds to TRBD1 (5 bases). Trimming left V 5 bases short and J 11 bases short, with 12 bases between. The germline V gene has CDR1 SGHAT and CDR2 FQNNGV. This CDR3 comprises 11 residues.

The V call is TRBV6-5, the J call TRBJ1-2; 7 bases match TRBD1. The length of the CDR3 is 14 residues. CDR1 and CDR2 from the germline V gene are MNHEY and SVGAGI. With 1 base clipped from V and 2 bases from J, the junction kept 1 base outside the gene matches. CDR3 amino acids: CASSYLGQNYGYTF. DNA of the CDR3: TGTGCCAGCAGTTACTTGGGACAGAACTATGGCTACACCTTC.